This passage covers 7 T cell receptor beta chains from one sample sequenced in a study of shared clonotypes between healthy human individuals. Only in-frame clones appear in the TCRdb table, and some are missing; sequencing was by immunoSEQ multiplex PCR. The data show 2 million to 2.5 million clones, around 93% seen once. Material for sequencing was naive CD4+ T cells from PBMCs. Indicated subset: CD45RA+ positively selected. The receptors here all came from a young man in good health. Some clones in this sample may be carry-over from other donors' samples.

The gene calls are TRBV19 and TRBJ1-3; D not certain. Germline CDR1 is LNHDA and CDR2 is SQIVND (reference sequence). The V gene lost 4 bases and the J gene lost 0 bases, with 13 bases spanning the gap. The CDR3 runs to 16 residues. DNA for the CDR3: TGTGCCAGTAGTAAAAACCCCGGCAGCTCTGGAAACACCATATATTTT. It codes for CASSKNPGSSGNTIYF.

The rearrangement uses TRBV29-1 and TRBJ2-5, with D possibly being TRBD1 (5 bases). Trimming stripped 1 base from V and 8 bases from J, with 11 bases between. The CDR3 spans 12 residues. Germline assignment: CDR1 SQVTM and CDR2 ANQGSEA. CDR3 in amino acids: CSVEGSGPTQYF. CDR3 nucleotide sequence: TGCAGCGTTGAAGGGTCAGGGCCCACCCAGTACTTC.

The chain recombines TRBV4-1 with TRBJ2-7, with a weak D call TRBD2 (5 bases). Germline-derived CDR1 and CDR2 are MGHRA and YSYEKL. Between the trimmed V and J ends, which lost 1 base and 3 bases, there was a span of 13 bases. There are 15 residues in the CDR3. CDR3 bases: TGCGCCAGCAGCCAAGGTCTAGCCTTTGGCTACGAGCAGTACTTC. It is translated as CASSQGLAFGYEQYF.

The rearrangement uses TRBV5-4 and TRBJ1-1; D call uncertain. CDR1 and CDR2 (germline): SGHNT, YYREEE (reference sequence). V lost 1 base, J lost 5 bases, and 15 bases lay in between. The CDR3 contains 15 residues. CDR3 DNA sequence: TGTGCCAGCAGCTTGACGCTAGGGATTATTACTGAAGCTTTCTTT. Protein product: CASSLTLGIITEAFF.

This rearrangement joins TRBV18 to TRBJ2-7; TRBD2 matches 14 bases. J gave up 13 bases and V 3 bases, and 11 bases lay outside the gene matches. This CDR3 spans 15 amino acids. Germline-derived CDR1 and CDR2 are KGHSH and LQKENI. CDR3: CASSPQGTSGSGQYF. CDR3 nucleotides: TGTGCCAGCTCACCTCAAGGGACTAGCGGGAGCGGCCAATACTTC.

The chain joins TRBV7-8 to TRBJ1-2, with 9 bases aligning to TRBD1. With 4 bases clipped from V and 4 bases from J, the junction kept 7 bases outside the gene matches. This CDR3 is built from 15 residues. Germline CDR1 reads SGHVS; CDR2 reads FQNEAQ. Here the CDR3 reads CASSSMGTGSYGYTF. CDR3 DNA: TGTGCCAGCAGCTCAATGGGGACAGGGAGCTATGGCTACACCTTC.

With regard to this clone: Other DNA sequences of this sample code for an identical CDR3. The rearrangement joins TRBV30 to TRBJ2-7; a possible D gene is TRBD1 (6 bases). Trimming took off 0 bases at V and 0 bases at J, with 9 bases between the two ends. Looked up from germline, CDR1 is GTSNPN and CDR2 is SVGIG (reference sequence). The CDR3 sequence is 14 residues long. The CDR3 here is CAWSVGGVSYEQYF. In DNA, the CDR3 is TGTGCCTGGAGTGTAGGGGGTGTCTCCTACGAGCAGTACTTC. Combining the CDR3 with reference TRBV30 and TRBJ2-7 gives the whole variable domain SQTIHQWPATLVQPVGSPLSLECTVEGTSNPNLYWYRQAAGRGLQLLFYSVGIGQISSEVPQNLSASRPQDRQFILSSKKLLLSDSGFYLCAWSVGGVSYEQYFGPGTRLTVT.